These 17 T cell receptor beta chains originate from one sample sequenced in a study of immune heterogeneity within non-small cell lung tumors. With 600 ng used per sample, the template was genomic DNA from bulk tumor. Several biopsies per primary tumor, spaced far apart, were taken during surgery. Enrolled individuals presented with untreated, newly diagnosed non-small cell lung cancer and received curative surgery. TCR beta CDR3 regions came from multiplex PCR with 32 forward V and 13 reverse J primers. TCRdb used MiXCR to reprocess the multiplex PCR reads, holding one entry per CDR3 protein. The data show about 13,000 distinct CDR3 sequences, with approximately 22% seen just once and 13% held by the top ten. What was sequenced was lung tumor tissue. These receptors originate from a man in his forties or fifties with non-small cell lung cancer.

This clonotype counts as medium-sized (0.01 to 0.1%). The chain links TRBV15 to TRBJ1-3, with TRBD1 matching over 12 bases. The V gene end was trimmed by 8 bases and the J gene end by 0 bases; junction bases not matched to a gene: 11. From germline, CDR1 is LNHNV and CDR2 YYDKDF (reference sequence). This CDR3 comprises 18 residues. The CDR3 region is CATARDRGLGLSGNTIYF. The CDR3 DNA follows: TGTGCCACCGCCCGGGACAGGGGGCTTGGACTCTCTGGAAACACCATATATTTT. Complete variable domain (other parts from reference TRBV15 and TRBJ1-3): DAMVIQNPRYQVTQFGKPVTLSCSQTLNHNVMYWYQQKSSQAPKLLFHYYDKDFNNEADTPDNFQSRRPNTSFCFLDIRSPGLGDTAMYLCATARDRGLGLSGNTIYFGEGSWLTVV.

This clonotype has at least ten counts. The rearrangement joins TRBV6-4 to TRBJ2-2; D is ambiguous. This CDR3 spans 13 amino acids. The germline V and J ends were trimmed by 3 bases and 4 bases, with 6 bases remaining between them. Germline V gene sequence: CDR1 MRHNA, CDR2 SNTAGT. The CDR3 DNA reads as TGTGCCAGCAGTGAGAGTGCCACCGGGGAGCTGTTTTTT. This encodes CASSESATGELFF.

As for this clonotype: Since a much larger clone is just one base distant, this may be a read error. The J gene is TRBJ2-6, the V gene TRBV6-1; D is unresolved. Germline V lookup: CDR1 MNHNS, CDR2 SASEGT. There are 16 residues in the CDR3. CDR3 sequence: CACSVNQDSGANVLTF. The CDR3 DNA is TGTGCCTGCAGTGTGAACCAGGACTCTGGGGCCAACGTCCTGACTTTC.

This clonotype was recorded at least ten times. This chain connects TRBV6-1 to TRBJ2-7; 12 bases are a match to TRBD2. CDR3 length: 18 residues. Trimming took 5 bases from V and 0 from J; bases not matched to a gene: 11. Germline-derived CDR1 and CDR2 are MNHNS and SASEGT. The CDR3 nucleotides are TGTGCCAGCAGTTATCCCCCAACTAGCGGGAGGCTCTCCTACGAGCAGTACTTC. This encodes CASSYPPTSGRLSYEQYF.

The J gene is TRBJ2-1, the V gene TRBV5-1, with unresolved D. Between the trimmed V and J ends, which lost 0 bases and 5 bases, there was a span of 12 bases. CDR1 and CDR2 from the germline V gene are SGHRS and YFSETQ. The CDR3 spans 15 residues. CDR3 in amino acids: CASSLAYPQDNEQFF. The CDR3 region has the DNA TGCGCCAGCAGCTTGGCGTACCCCCAGGACAATGAGCAGTTCTTC.

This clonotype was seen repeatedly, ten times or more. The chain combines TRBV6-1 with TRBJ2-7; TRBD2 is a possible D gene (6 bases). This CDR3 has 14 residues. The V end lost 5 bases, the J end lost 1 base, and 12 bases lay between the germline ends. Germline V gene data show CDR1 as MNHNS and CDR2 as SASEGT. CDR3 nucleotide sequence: TGTGCCAGCAGTTTCGCGGGAAGTTCCTACGAGCAGTACTTC. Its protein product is CASSFAGSSYEQYF.

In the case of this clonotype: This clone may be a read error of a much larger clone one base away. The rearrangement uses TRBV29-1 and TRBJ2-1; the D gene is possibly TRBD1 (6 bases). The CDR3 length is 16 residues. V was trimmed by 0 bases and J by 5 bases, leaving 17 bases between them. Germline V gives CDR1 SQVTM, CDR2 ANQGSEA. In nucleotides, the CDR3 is TGCAGCGTTGAAGATCAAGACAGGAAAACCCACAATGAGCAGTTCTTC. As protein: CSVEDQDRKTHNEQFF.

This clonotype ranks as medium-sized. CDR3 sequence (DNA): TGCGCCAGCAGCTTGGTGGTGGGGAGAACAGATACGCAGTATTTT. Its protein product is CASSLVVGRTDTQYF. V usage is TRBV5-1 and J usage is TRBJ2-3, with D perhaps matching TRBD2 (5 bases). Trimming removed 0 bases at V and 3 bases at J, with 11 bases between. The CDR3 totals 15 residues. CDR1 and CDR2 (germline): SGHRS, YFSETQ.

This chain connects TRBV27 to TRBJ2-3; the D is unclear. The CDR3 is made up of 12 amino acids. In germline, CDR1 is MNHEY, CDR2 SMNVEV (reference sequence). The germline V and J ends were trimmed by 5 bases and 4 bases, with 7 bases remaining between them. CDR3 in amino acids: CASSARSDTQYF. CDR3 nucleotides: TGTGCCAGCAGTGCGAGGTCAGATACGCAGTATTTT.

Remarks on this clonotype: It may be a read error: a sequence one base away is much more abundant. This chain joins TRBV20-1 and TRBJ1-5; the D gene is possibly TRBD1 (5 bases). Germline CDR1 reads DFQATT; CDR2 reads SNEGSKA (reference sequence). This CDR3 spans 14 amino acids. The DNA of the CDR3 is TGCAGTGCCTCTTCGCCAGGGAGCAGTCAGCCCCAGCATTTT. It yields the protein CSASSPGSSQPQHF.

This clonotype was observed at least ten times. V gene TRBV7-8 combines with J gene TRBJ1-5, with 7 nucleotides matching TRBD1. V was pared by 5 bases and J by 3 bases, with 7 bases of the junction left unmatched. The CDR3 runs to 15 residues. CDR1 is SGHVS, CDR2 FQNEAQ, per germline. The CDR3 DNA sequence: TGTGCCAGCAGCGCTTACAGGGGAGACAATCAGCCCCAGCATTTT. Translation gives CASSAYRGDNQPQHF.

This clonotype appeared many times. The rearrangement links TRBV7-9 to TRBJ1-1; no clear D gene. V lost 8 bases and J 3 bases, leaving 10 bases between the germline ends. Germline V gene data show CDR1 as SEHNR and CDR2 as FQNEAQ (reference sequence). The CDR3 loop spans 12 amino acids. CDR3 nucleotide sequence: TGTGCCAGCCGACGGGCGGACACTGAAGCTTTCTTT. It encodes CASRRADTEAFF.

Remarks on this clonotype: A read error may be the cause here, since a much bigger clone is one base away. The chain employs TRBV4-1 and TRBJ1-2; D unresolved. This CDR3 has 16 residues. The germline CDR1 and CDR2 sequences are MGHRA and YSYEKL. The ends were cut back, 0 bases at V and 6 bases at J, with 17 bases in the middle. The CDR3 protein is CASSQDFTFSGHGYTF. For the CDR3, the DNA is TGCGCCAGCAGCCAAGATTTTACATTCAGCGGGCATGGCTACACCTTC.

CDR3 DNA: TGTGCCAGCAGTTCAGTAACCACTGAAGCTTTCTTT. The encoded protein is CASSSVTTEAFF. The chain combines TRBV28 with TRBJ1-1; D not certain. Germline lookup yields CDR1 MDHEN and CDR2 SYDVKM. The CDR3 sequence is 12 residues long. Trimming took off 4 bases at V and 4 bases at J, with 7 bases between the two ends.

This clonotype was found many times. The DNA for the CDR3 is TGTGCCAGTAATACCGGACAAGACTATAATTCACCCCTCCACTTT. Its translation is CASNTGQDYNSPLHF. J is TRBJ1-6 and V is TRBV19; a weak D match, TRBD1 (5 bases). V lost 7 bases to trimming and J lost 3 bases, with 13 bases between them. The CDR3 covers 15 residues. The V gene's germline CDR1 is LNHDA and CDR2 SQIVND (reference sequence). Combining the CDR3 with reference TRBV19 and TRBJ1-6 gives the whole variable domain DGGITQSPKYLFRKEGQNVTLSCEQNLNHDAMYWYRQDPGQGLRLIYYSQIVNDFQKGDIAEGYSVSREKKESFPLTVTSAQKNPTAFYLCASNTGQDYNSPLHFGNGTRLTVT.

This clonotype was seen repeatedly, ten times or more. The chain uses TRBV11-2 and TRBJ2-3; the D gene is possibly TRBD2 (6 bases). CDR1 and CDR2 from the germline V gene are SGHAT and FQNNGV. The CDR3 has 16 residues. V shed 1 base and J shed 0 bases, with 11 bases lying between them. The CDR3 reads CASSLVPRGSTDTQYF. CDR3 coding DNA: TGTGCCAGCAGCTTAGTGCCGCGGGGTAGCACAGATACGCAGTATTTT.

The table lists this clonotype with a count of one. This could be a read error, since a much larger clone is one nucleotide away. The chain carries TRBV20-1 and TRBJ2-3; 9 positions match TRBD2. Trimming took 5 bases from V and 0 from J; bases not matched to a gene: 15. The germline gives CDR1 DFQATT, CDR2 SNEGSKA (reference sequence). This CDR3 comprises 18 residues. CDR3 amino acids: CSAGAKGGRAASTDTQYF. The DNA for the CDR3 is TGCAGTGCTGGAGCTAAAGGCGGGAGGGCCGCTAGCACAGATACGCAGTATTTT.